This T cell receptor beta chain was identified during a study of a mutant IDH1 vaccine in newly diagnosed glioma. At the level of the study: Across weeks 1, 3, 5, 7, 11, 15, 19 and 23, patients received a vaccination each time, eight in all. Radiotherapy alone preceded vaccination by 4-6 weeks; alternatively, vaccination started with temozolomide cycles. Most patients had received both radiotherapy and temozolomide, the prior options being radiotherapy, temozolomide, or both.

The CDR3 has 15 residues. The V and J ends lost 0 bases and 6 bases, in that order; junction bases with no gene match: 7. Germline loops: CDR1 SGHRS, CDR2 YFSETQ. Details on this clone: No antigen is known for it.

Only in-frame clones appear in the TCRdb table, and some are missing; sequencing was by immunoSEQ multiplex PCR. Of about 64,000 clones listed, more than 75% are singletons. The time point was: week 23, last vaccination. A single vaccine dose contained 300 ug of mutant IDH1 20-mer peptide, and topical imiquimod was used with it. This sequence joins TRBV5-1 and TRBJ2-5; 8 nucleotides match TRBD1. The sample here was PBMCs, taken from a glioma patient whose treatment included an IDH1 peptide vaccine. The TCR was taken from a man aged 25 to 40 with glioma. Written as DNA, the CDR3 is TGCGCCAGCAGCTTGGGGGCAGGGGGCGTGAAGACCCAGTACTTC. As protein: CASSLGAGGVKTQYF.